Listed here are 15 T cell receptor beta chains from one sample, sequenced in a study of blood T cell repertoires in COVID-19. The data were produced by immunoSEQ multiplex PCR, yet TCRdb's version contains in-frame clones alone and is incomplete. The sample lists around 200,000 clones, approximately 85% occurring once. The sample comprised peripheral blood. These receptors were collected from a woman of 80 years or more with acute or convalescent COVID-19.

This sequence joins TRBV5-1 and TRBJ1-1; the D gene is possibly TRBD1 (5 bases). The V and J ends lost 4 bases and 4 bases respectively, with 14 bases between them. From germline, CDR1 is SGHRS and CDR2 YFSETQ. This CDR3 contains 14 residues. This CDR3 reads CASSPQGTGTEAFF. In DNA, the CDR3 is TGCGCCAGCAGCCCCCAGGGAACTGGCACTGAAGCTTTCTTT.

This chain links TRBV28 with TRBJ1-5; 8 bases are shared with TRBD1. This CDR3 is built from 17 residues. Germline V lookup: CDR1 MDHEN, CDR2 SYDVKM. Trimming took 2 bases from V and 5 from J; bases not matched to a gene: 11. The CDR3 loop reads CASSLGGGQGVDQPQHF. Here the CDR3 DNA reads TGTGCCAGCAGTTTAGGGGGCGGACAGGGAGTAGATCAGCCCCAGCATTTT.

V is TRBV6-1 and J is TRBJ1-6, with D unclear. The CDR3 is 16 amino acids. Germline assignment: CDR1 MNHNS and CDR2 SASEGT. Trimming took off 0 bases at V and 6 bases at J, with 12 bases between the two ends. Here the CDR3 DNA reads TGTGCCAGCAGTGAAGCGTATAGGCGGATTAATTCACCCCTCCACTTT. It encodes CASSEAYRRINSPLHF.

This rearrangement joins TRBV29-1 to TRBJ2-3; 10 positions agree with TRBD2. Losses at the gene ends were 7 bases for V and 4 bases for J; bases not matched to a gene: 5. Looked up from germline, CDR1 is SQVTM and CDR2 is ANQGSEA. The CDR3 loop spans 13 amino acids. The CDR3 spells CSAGTSDPDTQYF. CDR3 nucleotides: TGCAGCGCCGGGACTAGCGATCCAGATACGCAGTATTTT.

The J gene is TRBJ2-7, the V gene TRBV10-3; tentatively, D is TRBD2 (6 bases). This CDR3 region has 11 residues. Trimming pared 4 bases from V and 5 bases from J, leaving 6 bases between. CDR1 and CDR2 from the germline V gene are ENHRY and SYGVKD. The CDR3 region is CAISGGDEQYF. The CDR3 nucleotides are TGTGCCATCAGTGGCGGGGACGAGCAGTACTTC.

This chain uses TRBV19 with TRBJ2-5; possible D gene TRBD2, 6 bases. V lost 9 bases to trimming and J lost 1 base, with 18 bases between them. Germline assignment: CDR1 LNHDA and CDR2 SQIVND (reference sequence). This CDR3 has 15 amino acids. CDR3 region: CASSWGSGTQETQYF. CDR3 bases: TGTGCCAGCTCGTGGGGTAGCGGTACCCAAGAGACCCAGTACTTC.

In DNA, the CDR3 is TGTGCCACCAGTGACCCCCGTGGCGGGGGGCCCTACAATGAGCAGTTCTTC. It encodes CATSDPRGGGPYNEQFF. The chain recombines TRBV24-1 with TRBJ2-1, with 8 bases aligning to TRBD2. The J segment lost 2 bases and the V segment lost 4 bases, leaving 9 bases of the junction unmatched. There are 17 residues in the CDR3. Germline values: CDR1 KGHDR, CDR2 SFDVKD.

The gene calls are TRBV24-1 and TRBJ2-1; perhaps TRBD2 as D (5 bases). This CDR3 spans 15 amino acids. The V and J ends lost 5 bases and 7 bases respectively, with 17 bases between them. Germline values: CDR1 KGHDR, CDR2 SFDVKD. The CDR3 loop reads CATSGTPGSGNEQFF. For the CDR3, the DNA is TGTGCCACCAGTGGAACACCGGGGTCGGGGAATGAGCAGTTCTTC.

V gene TRBV15 combines with J gene TRBJ2-5; 13 nucleotides match TRBD2. CDR1 is LNHNV, CDR2 YYDKDF, per germline (reference sequence). J lost 4 bases, V lost 1 base, and 0 bases had no gene match. The CDR3 consists of 15 residues. CDR3 DNA: TGTGCCACCAGCAGAGGACTAGCGGGAGGAGAGACCCAGTACTTC. This translates into CATSRGLAGGETQYF.

In this sample, this clone turned up a few times. V gene TRBV7-8 combines with J gene TRBJ1-2; possible D gene TRBD1, 6 bases. Germline CDR1 and CDR2: SGHVS and FQNEAQ. Trimming took 1 base from V and 3 from J, leaving 12 bases between them. This CDR3 is built from 15 residues. The CDR3 here is CASSLDGGGYYGYTF. Here the CDR3 DNA reads TGTGCCAGCAGCTTAGATGGGGGCGGCTACTATGGCTACACCTTC.

J is TRBJ2-1 and V is TRBV19; TRBD2 aligns across 12 bases. V shed 5 bases, J shed 6 bases, and the junction held 8 bases outside the gene matches. CDR1 is LNHDA, CDR2 SQIVND, per germline (reference sequence). The CDR3 extends over 16 amino acids. CDR3 sequence reads: CASSATSGGLPNEQFF. As DNA, the CDR3 is TGTGCCAGTAGTGCGACTAGCGGGGGTTTACCCAATGAGCAGTTCTTC.

This sequence joins TRBV5-1 and TRBJ2-3; tentative D call: TRBD2 (5 bases). CDR1 and CDR2 from the germline V gene are SGHRS and YFSETQ. This CDR3 spans 14 amino acids. V lost 7 bases, J lost 3 bases, and 15 bases lay in between. The CDR3 DNA reads TGCGCCAGCGATTCGGGGATCGAGACAGATACGCAGTATTTT. As protein: CASDSGIETDTQYF.

This clone was detected only a few times. The same CDR3 can be traced to other DNA sequences in this sample. The chain uses TRBV27 and TRBJ1-5; D gene ambiguous. The CDR3 length is 13 residues. Deletions cut 3 bases from V and 2 bases from J, with 5 bases between. Germline-derived CDR1 and CDR2 are MNHEY and SMNVEV (reference sequence). The CDR3 nucleotides are TGTGCCAGCAGTTTTCGGGGCAATCAGCCCCAGCATTTT. It yields the protein CASSFRGNQPQHF.

V and J are TRBV2 and TRBJ2-7; TRBD1 might be the D (6 bases). Trimming removed 6 bases from V and 6 bases from J, with 9 bases in between. There are 11 residues in the CDR3. The germline CDR1 and CDR2 sequences are SNHLY and FYNNEI. For the CDR3, the DNA is TGTGCCAGCAGGGGACACTTCGAGCAGTACTTC. Amino acid sequence: CASRGHFEQYF.

The J gene is TRBJ2-7, the V gene TRBV10-3; a possible D gene is TRBD2 (6 bases). V was cut by 4 bases and J by 1 base, with 11 bases left in between. The CDR3 has 14 residues. In germline, CDR1 is ENHRY, CDR2 SYGVKD. CDR3 in DNA: TGTGCCATCAGTGGGGGGGAAGTATCCTACGAGCAGTACTTC. This translates into CAISGGEVSYEQYF.